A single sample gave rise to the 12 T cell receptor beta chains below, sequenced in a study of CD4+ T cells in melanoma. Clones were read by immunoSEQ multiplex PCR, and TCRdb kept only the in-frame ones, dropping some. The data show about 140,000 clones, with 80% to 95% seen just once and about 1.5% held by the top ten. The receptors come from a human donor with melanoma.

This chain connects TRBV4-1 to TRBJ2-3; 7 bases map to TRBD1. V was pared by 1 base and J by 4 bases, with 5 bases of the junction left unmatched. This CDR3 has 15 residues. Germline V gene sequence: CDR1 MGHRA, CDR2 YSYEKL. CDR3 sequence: CASSQGDRDSDTQYF. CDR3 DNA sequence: TGCGCCAGCAGCCAAGGAGACAGGGATTCAGATACGCAGTATTTT.

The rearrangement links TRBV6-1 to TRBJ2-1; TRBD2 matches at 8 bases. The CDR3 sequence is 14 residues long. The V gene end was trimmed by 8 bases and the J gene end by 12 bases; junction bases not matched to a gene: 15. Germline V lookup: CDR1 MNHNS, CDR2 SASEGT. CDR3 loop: CASGPGLVGTGQFF. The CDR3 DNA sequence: TGTGCCAGCGGTCCGGGACTAGTGGGAACGGGGCAGTTCTTC.

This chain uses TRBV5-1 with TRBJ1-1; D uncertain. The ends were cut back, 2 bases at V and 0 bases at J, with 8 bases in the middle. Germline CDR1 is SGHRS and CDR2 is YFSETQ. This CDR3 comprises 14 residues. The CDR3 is CASSFANLNTEAFF. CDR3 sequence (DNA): TGCGCCAGCAGCTTTGCCAACCTGAACACTGAAGCTTTCTTT.

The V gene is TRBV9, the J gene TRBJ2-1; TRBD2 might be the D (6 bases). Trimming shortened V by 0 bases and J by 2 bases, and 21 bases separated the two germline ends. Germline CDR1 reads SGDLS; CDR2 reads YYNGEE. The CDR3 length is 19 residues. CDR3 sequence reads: CASSVAGKRGDLTYNEQFF. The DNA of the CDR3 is TGTGCCAGCAGCGTAGCGGGTAAACGCGGGGACCTAACCTACAATGAGCAGTTCTTC.

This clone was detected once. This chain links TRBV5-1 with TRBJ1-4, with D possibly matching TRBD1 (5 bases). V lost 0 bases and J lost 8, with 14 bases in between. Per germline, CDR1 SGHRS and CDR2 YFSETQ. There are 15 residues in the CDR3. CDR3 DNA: TGCGCCAGCAGCTTGGTGGGGGGTTTGGAAGAAAAACTGTTTTTT. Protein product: CASSLVGGLEEKLFF.

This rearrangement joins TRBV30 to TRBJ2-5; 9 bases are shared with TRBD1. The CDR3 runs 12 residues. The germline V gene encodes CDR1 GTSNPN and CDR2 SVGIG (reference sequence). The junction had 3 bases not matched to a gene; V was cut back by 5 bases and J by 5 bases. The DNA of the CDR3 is TGTGCCTGGTCTGGACAGGGGGAGACCCAGTACTTC. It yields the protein CAWSGQGETQYF.

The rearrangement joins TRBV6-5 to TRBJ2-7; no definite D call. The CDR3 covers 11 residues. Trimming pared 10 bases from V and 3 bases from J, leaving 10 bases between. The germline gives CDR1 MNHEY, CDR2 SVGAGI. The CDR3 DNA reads TGTGCCACCTCGGAGCTCTACGAGCAGTACTTC. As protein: CATSELYEQYF.

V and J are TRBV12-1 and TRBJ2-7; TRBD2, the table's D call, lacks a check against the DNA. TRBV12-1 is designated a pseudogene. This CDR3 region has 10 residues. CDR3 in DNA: TGTGCCGGTCGAGGGCCCGAGCAGTACTTC. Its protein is CAGRGPEQYF.

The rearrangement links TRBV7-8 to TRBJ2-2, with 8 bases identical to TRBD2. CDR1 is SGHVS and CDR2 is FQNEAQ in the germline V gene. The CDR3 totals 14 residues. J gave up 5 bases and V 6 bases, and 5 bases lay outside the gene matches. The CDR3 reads CASRGPGGTGELFF. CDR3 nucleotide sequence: TGTGCCAGCAGGGGACCGGGGGGGACCGGGGAGCTGTTTTTT.

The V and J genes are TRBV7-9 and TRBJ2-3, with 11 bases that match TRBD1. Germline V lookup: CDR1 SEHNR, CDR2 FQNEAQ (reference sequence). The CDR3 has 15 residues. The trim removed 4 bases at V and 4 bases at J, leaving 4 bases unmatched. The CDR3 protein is CASSWTGGAPDTQYF. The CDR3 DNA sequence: TGTGCCAGCAGCTGGACAGGGGGCGCCCCAGATACGCAGTATTTT.

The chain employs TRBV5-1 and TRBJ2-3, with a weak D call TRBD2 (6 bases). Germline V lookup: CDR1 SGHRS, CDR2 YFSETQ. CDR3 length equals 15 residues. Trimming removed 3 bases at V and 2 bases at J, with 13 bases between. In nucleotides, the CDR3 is TGCGCCAGCAGCTATCCAGCGGGTTCCACAGATACGCAGTATTTT. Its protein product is CASSYPAGSTDTQYF. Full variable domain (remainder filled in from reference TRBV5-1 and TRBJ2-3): KAGVTQTPRYLIKTRGQQVTLSCSPISGHRSVSWYQQTPGQGLQFLFEYFSETQRNKGNFPGRFSGRQFSNSRSEMNVSTLELGDSALYLCASSYPAGSTDTQYFGPGTRLTVL.

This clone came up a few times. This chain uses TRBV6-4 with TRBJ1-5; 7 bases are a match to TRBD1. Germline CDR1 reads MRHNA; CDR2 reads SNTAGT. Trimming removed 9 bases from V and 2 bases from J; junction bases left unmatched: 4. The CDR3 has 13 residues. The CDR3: CASGTGGNQPQHF. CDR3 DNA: TGTGCCAGTGGTACAGGGGGCAATCAGCCCCAGCATTTT.